The sequence of this TCR beta chain was determined in a study of T cell repertoires in cytomegalovirus infection. Whole-study findings and limits: There were carriers of CMV plus the relevant HLA, and cumulative public TCR beta family frequency identified them.

A single record per CDR3 protein comes from TCRdb applying MiXCR to the reads. The sample contains 90,000 to 120,000 distinct CDR3 sequences, less than 25% of which appear only once. Germline V CDR1 and CDR2: MNHNS, SASEGT. The CDR3 contains 15 residues. J was trimmed by 6 bases and V by 7 bases; bases with no gene match: 6. In its sample, this clonotype was seen a few times. Its antigen is unidentified. The material sequenced was CD8+ T cells from PBMCs. The source is a human donor in good health (CMV status not recorded). Some clones in this sample may be carry-over from other donors' samples. The rearrangement links TRBV6-1 to TRBJ2-1; 13 bases line up with TRBD2. In nucleotides, the CDR3 is TGTGCCAGCACGCCGACTAGCGGGAGGAGCAATGAGCAGTTCTTC. It yields the protein CASTPTSGRSNEQFF.